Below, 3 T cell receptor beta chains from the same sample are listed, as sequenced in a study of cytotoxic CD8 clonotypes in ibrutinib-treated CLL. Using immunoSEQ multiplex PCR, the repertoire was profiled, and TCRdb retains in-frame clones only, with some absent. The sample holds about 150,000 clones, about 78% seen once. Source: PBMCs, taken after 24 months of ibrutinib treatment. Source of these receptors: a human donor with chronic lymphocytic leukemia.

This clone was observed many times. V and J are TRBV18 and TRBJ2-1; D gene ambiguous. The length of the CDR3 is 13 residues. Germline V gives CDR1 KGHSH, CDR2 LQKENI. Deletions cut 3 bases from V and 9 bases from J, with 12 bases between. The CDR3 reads CASSPTDVSEQFF. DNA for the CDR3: TGTGCCAGCTCACCCACGGATGTGAGTGAGCAGTTCTTC.

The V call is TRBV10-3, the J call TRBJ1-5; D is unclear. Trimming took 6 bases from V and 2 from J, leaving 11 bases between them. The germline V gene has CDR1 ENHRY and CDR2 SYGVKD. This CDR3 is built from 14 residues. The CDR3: CAISPEARNQPQHF. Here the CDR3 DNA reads TGTGCCATCAGCCCAGAGGCCCGCAATCAGCCCCAGCATTTT.

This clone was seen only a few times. The CDR3 coding sequence is TGTGCCAGCGGCCAGCCCCAGCATTTT. This translates into CASGQPQHF. V gene TRBV27 combines with J gene TRBJ1-5; D is ambiguous. Germline V gene sequence: CDR1 MNHEY, CDR2 SMNVEV (reference sequence). The CDR3 consists of 9 residues. V shed 8 bases and J shed 7 bases, with 3 bases lying between them.